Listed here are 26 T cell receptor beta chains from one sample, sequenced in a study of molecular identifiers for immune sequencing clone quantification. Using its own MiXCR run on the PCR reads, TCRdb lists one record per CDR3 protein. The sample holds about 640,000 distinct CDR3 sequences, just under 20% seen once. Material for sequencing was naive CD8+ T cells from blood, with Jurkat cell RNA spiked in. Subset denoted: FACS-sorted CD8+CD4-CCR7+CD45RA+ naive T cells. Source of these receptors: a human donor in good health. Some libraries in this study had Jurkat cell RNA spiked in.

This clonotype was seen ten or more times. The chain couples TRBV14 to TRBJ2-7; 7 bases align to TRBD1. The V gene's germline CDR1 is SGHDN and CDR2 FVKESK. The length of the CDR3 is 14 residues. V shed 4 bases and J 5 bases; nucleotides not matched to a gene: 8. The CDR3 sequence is CASSPTGFSDEQYF. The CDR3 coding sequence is TGTGCCAGCAGCCCGACAGGGTTCAGCGACGAGCAGTACTTC.

Written as DNA, the CDR3 is TGTGCCAGCTGCTCCCAGGCGACGGAATCCTACACCTTC. It is translated as CASCSQATESYTF. The chain couples TRBV7-9 to TRBJ1-2; D is uncertain. CDR3 length: 13 amino acids. V lost 8 bases to trimming and J lost 10 bases, with 20 bases between them. The germline CDR1 and CDR2 sequences are SEHNR and FQNEAQ (reference sequence).

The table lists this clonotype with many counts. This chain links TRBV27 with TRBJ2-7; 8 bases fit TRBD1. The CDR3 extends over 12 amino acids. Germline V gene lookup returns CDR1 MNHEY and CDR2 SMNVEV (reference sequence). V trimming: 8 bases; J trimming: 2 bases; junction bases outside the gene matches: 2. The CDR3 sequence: CASATGAYEQYF. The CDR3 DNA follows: TGTGCCAGCGCGACAGGGGCCTACGAGCAGTACTTC.

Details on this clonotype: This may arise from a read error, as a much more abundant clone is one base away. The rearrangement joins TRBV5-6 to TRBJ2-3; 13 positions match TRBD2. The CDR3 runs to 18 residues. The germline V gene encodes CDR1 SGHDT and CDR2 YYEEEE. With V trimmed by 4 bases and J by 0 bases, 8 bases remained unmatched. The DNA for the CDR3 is TGTGCCAGCAGCGGGGGACTAGCGGGGAAGCCTAGCACAGATACGCAGTATTTT. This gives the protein CASSGGLAGKPSTDTQYF. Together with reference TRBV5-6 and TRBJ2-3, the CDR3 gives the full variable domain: DAGVTQSPTHLIKTRGQQVTLRCSPKSGHDTVSWYQQALGQGPQFIFQYYEEEERQRGNFPDRFSGHQFPNYSSELNVNALLLGDSALYLCASSGGLAGKPSTDTQYFGPGTRLTVL.

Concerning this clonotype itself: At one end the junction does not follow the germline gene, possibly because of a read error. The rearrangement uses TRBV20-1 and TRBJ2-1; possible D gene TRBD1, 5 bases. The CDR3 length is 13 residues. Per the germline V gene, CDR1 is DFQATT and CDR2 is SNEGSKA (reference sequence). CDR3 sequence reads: CGARDPLGAEQFF. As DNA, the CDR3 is TGCGGTGCTAGAGACCCGCTAGGGGCTGAGCAGTTCTTC.

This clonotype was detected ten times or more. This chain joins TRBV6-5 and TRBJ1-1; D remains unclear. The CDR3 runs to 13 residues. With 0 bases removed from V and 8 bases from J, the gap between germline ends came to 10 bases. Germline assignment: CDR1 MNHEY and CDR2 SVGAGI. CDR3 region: CASSYSVSLEAFF. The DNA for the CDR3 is TGTGCCAGCAGTTACTCAGTAAGCCTAGAAGCTTTCTTT.

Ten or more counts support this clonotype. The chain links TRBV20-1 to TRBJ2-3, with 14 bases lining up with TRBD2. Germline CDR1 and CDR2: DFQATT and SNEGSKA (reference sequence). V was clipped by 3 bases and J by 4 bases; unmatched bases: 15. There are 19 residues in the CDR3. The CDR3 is CSASGETSGGAMVADTQYF. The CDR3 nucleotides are TGCAGTGCTAGCGGGGAGACTAGCGGGGGGGCCATGGTTGCAGATACGCAGTATTTT.

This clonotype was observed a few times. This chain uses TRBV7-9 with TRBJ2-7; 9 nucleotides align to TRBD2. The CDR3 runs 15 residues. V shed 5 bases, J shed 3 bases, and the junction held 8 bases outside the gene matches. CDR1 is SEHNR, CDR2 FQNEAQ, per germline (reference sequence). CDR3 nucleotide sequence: TGTGCCAGCAGCCCCTGGCTAGCGGGATACTACGAGCAGTACTTC. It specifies CASSPWLAGYYEQYF.

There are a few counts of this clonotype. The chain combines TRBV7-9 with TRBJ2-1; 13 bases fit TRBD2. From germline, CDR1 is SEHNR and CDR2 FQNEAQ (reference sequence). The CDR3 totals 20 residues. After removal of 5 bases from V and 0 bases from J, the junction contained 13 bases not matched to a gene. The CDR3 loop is CASSLKGLAGVPSSYNEQFF. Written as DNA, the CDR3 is TGTGCCAGCAGCCTAAAAGGACTAGCGGGGGTACCGAGCTCCTACAATGAGCAGTTCTTC.

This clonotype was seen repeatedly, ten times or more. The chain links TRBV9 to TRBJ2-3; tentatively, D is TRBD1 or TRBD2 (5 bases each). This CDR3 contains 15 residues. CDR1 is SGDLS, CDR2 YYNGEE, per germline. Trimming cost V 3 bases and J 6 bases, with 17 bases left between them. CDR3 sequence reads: CASSGGPNARDTQYF. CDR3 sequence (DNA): TGTGCCAGCAGCGGGGGACCCAACGCTAGGGATACGCAGTATTTT.

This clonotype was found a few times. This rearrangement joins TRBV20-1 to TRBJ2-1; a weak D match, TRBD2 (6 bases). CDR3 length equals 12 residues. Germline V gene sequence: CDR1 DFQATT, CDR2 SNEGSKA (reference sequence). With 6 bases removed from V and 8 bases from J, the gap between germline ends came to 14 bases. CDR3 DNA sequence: TGCAGTGCGGAGGGGTACGTCCATGAGCAGTTCTTC. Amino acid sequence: CSAEGYVHEQFF.

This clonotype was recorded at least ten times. CDR3 nucleotides: TGTGCCAGCAGCCAAGTCTTCTCAGACAGGAGCAATCAGCCCCAGCATTTT. Protein product: CASSQVFSDRSNQPQHF. V and J are TRBV4-2 and TRBJ1-5, with D tentatively TRBD1 (6 bases). The V end lost 1 base, the J end lost 1 base, and 14 bases lay between the germline ends. The length of the CDR3 is 17 residues. Germline CDR1 and CDR2: LGHNA and YNFKEQ.

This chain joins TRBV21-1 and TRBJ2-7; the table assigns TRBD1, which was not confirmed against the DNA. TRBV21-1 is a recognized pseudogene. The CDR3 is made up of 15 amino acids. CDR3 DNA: TGTGCCAGCAGCCACAACAGGGATTATTCCTACGAGCAGTGCTTC. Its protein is CASSHNRDYSYEQCF.

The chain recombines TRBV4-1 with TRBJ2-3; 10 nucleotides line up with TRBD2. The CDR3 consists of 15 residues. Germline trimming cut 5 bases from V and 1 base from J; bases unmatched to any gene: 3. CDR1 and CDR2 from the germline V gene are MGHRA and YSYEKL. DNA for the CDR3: TGCGCCAGCAGCACCGGGACTAGCGGCACAGATACGCAGTATTTT. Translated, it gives CASSTGTSGTDTQYF.

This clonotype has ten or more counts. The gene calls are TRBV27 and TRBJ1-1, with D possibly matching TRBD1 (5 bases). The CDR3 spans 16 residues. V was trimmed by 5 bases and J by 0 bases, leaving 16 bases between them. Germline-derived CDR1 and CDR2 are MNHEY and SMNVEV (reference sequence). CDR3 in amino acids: CASSPQRGIMNTEAFF. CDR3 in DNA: TGTGCCAGCAGTCCCCAACGGGGGATCATGAACACTGAAGCTTTCTTT.

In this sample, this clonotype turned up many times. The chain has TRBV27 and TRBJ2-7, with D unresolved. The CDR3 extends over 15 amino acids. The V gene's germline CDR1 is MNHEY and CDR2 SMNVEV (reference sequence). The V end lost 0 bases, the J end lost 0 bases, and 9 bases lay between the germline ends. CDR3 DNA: TGTGCCAGCAGTTTATCGGGAAGGGCCTCCTACGAGCAGTACTTC. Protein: CASSLSGRASYEQYF.

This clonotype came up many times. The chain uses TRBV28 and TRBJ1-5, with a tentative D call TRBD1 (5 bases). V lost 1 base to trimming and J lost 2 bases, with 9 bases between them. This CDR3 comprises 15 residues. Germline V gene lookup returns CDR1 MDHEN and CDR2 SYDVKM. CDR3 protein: CASSLFVGGNQPQHF. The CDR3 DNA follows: TGTGCCAGCAGTTTATTCGTAGGGGGCAATCAGCCCCAGCATTTT. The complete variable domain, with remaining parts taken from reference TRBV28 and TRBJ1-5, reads DVKVTQSSRYLVKRTGEKVFLECVQDMDHENMFWYRQDPGLGLRLIYFSYDVKMKEKGDIPEGYSVSREKKERFSLILESASTNQTSMYLCASSLFVGGNQPQHFGDGTRLSIL.

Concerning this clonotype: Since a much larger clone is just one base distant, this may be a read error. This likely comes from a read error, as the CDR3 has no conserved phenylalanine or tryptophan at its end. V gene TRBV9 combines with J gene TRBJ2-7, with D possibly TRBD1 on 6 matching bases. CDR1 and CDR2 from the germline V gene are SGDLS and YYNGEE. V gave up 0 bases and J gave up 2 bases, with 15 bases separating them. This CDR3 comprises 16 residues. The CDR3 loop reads CASSVGGLGAAYEQYL. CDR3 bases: TGTGCCAGCAGCGTAGGGGGGCTCGGAGCGGCCTACGAGCAGTACCTC.

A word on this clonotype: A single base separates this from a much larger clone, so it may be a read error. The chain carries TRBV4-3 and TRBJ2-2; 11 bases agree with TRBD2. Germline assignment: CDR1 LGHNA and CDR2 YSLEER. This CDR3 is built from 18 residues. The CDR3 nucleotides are TGCGCCAGCAGCCAAGATGGTAGCGGGAGGGCGAGCACCGGGGAGCTGGTTTTT. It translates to CASSQDGSGRASTGELVF.

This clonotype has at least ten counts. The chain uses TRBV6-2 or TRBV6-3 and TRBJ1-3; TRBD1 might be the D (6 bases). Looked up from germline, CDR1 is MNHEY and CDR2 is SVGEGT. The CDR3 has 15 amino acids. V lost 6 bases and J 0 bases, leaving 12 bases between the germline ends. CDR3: CASRRQDNSGNTIYF. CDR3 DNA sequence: TGTGCCAGCAGGCGACAGGACAACTCTGGAAACACCATATATTTT.

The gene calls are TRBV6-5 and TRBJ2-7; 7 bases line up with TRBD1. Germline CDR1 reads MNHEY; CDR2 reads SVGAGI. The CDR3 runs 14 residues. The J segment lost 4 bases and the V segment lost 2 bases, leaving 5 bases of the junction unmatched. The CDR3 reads CASSYADREYEQYF. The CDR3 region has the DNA TGTGCCAGCAGTTACGCCGACAGGGAGTACGAGCAGTACTTC.

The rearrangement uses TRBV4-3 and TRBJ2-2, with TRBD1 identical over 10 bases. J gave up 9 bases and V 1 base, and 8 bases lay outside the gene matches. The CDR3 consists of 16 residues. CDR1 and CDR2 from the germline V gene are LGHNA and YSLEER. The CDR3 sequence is CASSQGPGQGGWELFF. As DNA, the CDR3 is TGCGCCAGCAGCCAAGGCCCCGGACAGGGGGGGTGGGAGCTGTTTTTT.

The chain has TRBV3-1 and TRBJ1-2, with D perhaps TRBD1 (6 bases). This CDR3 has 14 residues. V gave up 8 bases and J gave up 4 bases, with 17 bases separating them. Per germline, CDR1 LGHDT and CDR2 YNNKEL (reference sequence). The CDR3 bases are TGTGCCAGCCGAAGAAACAGGGACACCTATGGCTACACCTTC. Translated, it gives CASRRNRDTYGYTF.

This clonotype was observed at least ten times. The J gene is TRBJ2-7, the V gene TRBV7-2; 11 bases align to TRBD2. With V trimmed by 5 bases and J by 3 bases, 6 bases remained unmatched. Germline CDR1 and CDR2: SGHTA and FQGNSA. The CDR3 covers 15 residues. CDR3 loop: CASSAGTSGLYEQYF. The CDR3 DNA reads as TGTGCCAGCAGCGCCGGGACTAGCGGCCTCTACGAGCAGTACTTC.

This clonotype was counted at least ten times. Here the CDR3 reads CASSRQVYQPQHF. As DNA, the CDR3 is TGTGCCAGCAGCCGACAGGTTTATCAGCCCCAGCATTTT. The rearrangement joins TRBV6-5 to TRBJ1-5; weak D call: TRBD1 (6 bases). This CDR3 contains 13 residues. Deletions cut 6 bases from V and 5 bases from J, with 11 bases between. The germline V gene encodes CDR1 MNHEY and CDR2 SVGAGI.

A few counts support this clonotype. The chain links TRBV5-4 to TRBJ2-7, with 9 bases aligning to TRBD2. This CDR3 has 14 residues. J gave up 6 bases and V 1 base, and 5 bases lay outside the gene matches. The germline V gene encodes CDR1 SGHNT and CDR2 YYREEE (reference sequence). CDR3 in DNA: TGTGCCAGCAGCTTGTATGGCGGGAGGGGCGAGCAGTACTTC. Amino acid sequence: CASSLYGGRGEQYF.